Presented here are 10 T cell receptor beta chains from one specimen sequenced in a study of blood T cell repertoires in COVID-19. Measured with immunoSEQ multiplex PCR; TCRdb has only the in-frame clones, and not every one. Of 120,000 to 150,000 clones in the sample, 79% are singletons; the top ten hold roughly 3.4%. Sequencing used peripheral blood. Every receptor here comes from a man between 60 and 75 years old with acute or convalescent COVID-19.

The genes are TRBV6-5 and TRBJ2-2, with unresolved D. Trimming took 5 bases from V and 0 from J, leaving 10 bases between them. The length of the CDR3 is 15 residues. In germline, CDR1 is MNHEY, CDR2 SVGAGI. Here the CDR3 reads CASSTTRPNTGELFF. The CDR3 nucleotides are TGTGCCAGCAGTACGACAAGGCCGAACACCGGGGAGCTGTTTTTT.

The V call is TRBV2, the J call TRBJ2-3; no firm D call. V was trimmed by 4 bases and J by 5 bases, leaving 16 bases between them. Germline assignment: CDR1 SNHLY and CDR2 FYNNEI. This CDR3 spans 15 amino acids. The CDR3 protein is CASSGGILFGDTQYF. The CDR3, as DNA: TGTGCCAGCAGTGGCGGAATACTTTTCGGAGATACGCAGTATTTT.

The genes are TRBV21-1 and TRBJ2-3; the table's D call of TRBD2 was not tested on the DNA. TRBV21-1 is a pseudogene segment. This CDR3 comprises 13 residues. DNA of the CDR3: TGTGCCAGCGGAGTAATAAATCGGGATACGCAGTATTTT. Translating it yields CASGVINRDTQYF.

The CDR3 loop reads CASSETQNTEAFF. Written as DNA, the CDR3 is TGTGCCAGCAGTGAAACACAGAACACTGAAGCTTTCTTT. The genes are TRBV6-1 and TRBJ1-1, with D hard to call. The CDR3 is 13 amino acids. Germline V CDR1 and CDR2: MNHNS, SASEGT. V lost 2 bases and J 1 base, leaving 5 bases between the germline ends.

The V gene is TRBV7-9, the J gene TRBJ2-3; D gene unclear. The CDR3 extends over 14 amino acids. V gave up 0 bases and J gave up 4 bases, with 8 bases separating them. The germline CDR1 and CDR2 sequences are SEHNR and FQNEAQ (reference sequence). The CDR3 spells CASSLASQADTQYF. The CDR3 coding sequence is TGTGCCAGCAGCTTAGCTAGCCAAGCAGATACGCAGTATTTT.

The chain has TRBV25-1 and TRBJ2-5, with 8 bases fitting TRBD2. This CDR3 has 16 residues. In germline, CDR1 is MGHDK, CDR2 SYGVNS. V lost 5 bases and J lost 4; bases outside the gene matches: 12. In DNA form, the CDR3 reads TGTGCCAGCAGTACCCCTTTTAGCGGGGCCCCAGAGACCCAGTACTTC. Its translation: CASSTPFSGAPETQYF.

The CDR3 nucleotides read TGTGCCAGCAGCTTGGCCAACCGCGAAATCTACACCTTC. It yields the protein CASSLANREIYTF. The chain carries TRBV5-4 and TRBJ1-2; D ambiguous. Between the trimmed V and J ends, which lost 0 bases and 10 bases, there was a span of 13 bases. Germline CDR1 SGHNT, CDR2 YYREEE (reference sequence). The CDR3 runs 13 residues.

This chain connects TRBV28 to TRBJ1-2, with TRBD1 matching 11 bases. The CDR3 spans 15 residues. Per germline, CDR1 MDHEN and CDR2 SYDVKM. The V segment lost 5 bases and the J segment 7 bases; nucleotides outside the gene matches: 9. For the CDR3, the DNA is TGTGCCAGCAGTCTCATACGGACAGGGGGCCTTGGCTACACCTTC. The encoded protein is CASSLIRTGGLGYTF.

V usage is TRBV11-2 and J usage is TRBJ1-1; D not certain. Germline CDR1 reads SGHAT; CDR2 reads FQNNGV. CDR3 length: 13 residues. The V end was cut by 4 bases, the J end by 0 bases, with 6 bases between. The chain's CDR3 is CASSSRVNTEAFF. The DNA of the CDR3 is TGTGCCAGCAGCTCGAGGGTGAACACTGAAGCTTTCTTT.

The genes are TRBV4-1 and TRBJ2-2, with TRBD1 identical over 7 bases. The length of the CDR3 is 15 residues. Germline V gene sequence: CDR1 MGHRA, CDR2 YSYEKL. V gave up 3 bases and J gave up 7 bases; unmatched junction bases: 8. The CDR3 nucleotides are TGCGCCAGCAGCCAGGCCAGGGGGAGTTTCGGGGAGCTGTTTTTT. Protein product: CASSQARGSFGELFF.